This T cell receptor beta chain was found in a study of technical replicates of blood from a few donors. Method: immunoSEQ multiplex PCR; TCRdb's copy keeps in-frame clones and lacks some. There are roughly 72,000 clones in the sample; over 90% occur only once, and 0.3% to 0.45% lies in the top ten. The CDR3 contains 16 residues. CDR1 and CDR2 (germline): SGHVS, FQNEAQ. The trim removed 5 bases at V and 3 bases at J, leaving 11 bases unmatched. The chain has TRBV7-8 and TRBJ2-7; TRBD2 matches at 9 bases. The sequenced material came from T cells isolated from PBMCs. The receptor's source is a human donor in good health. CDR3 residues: CASSQTLAGLIYEQYF. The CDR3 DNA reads TGTGCCAGCAGCCAAACCCTAGCGGGGCTGATCTACGAGCAGTACTTC.